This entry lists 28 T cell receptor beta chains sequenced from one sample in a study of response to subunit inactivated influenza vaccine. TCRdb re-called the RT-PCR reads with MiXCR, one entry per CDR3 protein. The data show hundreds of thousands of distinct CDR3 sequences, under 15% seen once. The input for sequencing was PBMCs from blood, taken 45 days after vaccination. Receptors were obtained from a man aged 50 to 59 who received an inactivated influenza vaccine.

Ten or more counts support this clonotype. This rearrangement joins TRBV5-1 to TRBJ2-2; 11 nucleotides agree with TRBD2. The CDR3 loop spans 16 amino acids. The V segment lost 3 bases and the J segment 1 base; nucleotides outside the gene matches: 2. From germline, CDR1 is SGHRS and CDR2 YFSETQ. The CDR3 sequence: CASSSTSGGNTGELFF. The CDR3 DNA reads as TGCGCCAGCAGCTCTACTAGCGGGGGGAACACCGGGGAGCTGTTTTTT.

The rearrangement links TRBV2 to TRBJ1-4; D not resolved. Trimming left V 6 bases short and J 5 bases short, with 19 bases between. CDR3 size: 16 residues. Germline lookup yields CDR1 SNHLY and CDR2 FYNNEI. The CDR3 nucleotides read TGTGCCAGCAGGACATTTAAGGGCCCCGGGAATGAAAAACTGTTTTTT. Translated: CASRTFKGPGNEKLFF.

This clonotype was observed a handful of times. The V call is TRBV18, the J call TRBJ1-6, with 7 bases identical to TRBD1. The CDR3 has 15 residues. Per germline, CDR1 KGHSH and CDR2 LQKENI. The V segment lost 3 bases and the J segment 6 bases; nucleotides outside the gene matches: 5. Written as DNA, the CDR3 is TGTGCCAGCTCACCGTCTCCAGGGGGTAATTCACCCCTCCACTTT. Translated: CASSPSPGGNSPLHF.

The CDR3 DNA follows: TGTGCCAGCAGCTTAGCGATTGGGGACAGCGAGCAGTACTTC. This sequence encodes CASSLAIGDSEQYF. V usage is TRBV7-8 and J usage is TRBJ2-7; 7 bases map to TRBD1. In germline, CDR1 is SGHVS, CDR2 FQNEAQ. The ends lost 0 bases at V and 6 bases at J; junction bases unmatched: 5. The CDR3 length is 14 residues.

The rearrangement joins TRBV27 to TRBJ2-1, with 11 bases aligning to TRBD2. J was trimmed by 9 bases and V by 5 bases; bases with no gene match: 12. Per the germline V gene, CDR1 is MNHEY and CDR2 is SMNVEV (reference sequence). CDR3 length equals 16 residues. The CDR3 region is CASSLGLAGLLGEQFF. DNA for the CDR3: TGTGCCAGCAGTCTCGGACTAGCGGGTCTTCTGGGTGAGCAGTTCTTC.

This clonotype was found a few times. This chain's CDR3 is CASSLEGPSYNEQFF. The CDR3 DNA sequence: TGTGCCAGCAGTTTGGAGGGGCCATCCTACAATGAGCAGTTCTTC. V gene TRBV27 combines with J gene TRBJ2-1; tentative D call: TRBD2 (6 bases). Germline CDR1 reads MNHEY; CDR2 reads SMNVEV (reference sequence). Trimming removed 3 bases at V and 1 base at J, with 10 bases between. The length of the CDR3 is 15 residues.

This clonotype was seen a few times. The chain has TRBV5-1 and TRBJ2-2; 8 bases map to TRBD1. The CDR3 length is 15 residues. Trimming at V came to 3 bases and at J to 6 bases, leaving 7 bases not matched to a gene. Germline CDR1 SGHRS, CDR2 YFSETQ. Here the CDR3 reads CASSSGQGRAGELFF. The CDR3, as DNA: TGCGCCAGCAGCTCCGGACAGGGAAGGGCCGGGGAGCTGTTTTTT.

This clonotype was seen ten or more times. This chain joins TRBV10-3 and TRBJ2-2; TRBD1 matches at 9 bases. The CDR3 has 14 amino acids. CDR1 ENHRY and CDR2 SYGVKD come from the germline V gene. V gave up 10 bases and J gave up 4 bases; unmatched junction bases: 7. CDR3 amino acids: CATTGDRVTGELFF. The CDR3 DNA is TGTGCCACCACGGGGGACAGGGTCACCGGGGAGCTGTTTTTT.

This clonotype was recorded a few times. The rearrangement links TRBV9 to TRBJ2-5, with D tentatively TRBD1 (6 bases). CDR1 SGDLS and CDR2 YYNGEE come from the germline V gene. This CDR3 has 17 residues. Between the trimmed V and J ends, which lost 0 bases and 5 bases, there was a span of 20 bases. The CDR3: CASSVGATQGLVETQYF. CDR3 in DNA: TGTGCCAGCAGCGTAGGGGCCACACAGGGTCTAGTCGAGACCCAGTACTTC.

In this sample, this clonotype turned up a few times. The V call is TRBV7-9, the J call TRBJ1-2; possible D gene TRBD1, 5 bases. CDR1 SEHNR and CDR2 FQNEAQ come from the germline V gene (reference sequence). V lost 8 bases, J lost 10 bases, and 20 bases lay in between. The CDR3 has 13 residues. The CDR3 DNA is TGTGCCAGCCCCCCCAAGGGCAGGGCGGACTACACCTTC. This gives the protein CASPPKGRADYTF.

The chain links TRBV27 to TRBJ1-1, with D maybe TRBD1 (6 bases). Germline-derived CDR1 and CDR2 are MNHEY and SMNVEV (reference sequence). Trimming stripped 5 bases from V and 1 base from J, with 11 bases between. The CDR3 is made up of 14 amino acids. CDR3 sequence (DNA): TGTGCCAGCAGTCCTTGGGGGGCGAACACTGAAGCTTTCTTT. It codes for CASSPWGANTEAFF.

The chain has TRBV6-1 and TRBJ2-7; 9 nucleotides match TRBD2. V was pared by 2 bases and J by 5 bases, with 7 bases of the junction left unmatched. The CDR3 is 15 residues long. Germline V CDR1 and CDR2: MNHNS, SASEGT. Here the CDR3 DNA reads TGTGCCAGCAGTGAAACCGGGACTAGCCTCGACGAGCAGTACTTC. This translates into CASSETGTSLDEQYF.

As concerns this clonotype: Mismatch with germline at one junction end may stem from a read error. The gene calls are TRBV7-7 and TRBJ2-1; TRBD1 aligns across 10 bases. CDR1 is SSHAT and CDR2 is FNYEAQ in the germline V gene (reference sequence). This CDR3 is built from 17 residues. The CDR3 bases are TGTGCTAGCAGCCGGAAGCACGGGACAGGGGCCTACAATGAGCAGTTCTTC. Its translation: CASSRKHGTGAYNEQFF.

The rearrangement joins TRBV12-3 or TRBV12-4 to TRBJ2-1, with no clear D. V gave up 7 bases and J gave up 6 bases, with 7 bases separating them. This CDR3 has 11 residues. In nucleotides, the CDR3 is TGTGCCAGCATTACTGCCAATGAGCAGTTCTTC. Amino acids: CASITANEQFF.

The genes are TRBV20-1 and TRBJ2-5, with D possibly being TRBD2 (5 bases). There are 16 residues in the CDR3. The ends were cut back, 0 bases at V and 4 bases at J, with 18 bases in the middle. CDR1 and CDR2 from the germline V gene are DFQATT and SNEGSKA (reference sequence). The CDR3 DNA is TGCAGTGCTAGAGATGGTGGCGCGGGCAGGCTAGAGACCCAGTACTTC. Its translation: CSARDGGAGRLETQYF.

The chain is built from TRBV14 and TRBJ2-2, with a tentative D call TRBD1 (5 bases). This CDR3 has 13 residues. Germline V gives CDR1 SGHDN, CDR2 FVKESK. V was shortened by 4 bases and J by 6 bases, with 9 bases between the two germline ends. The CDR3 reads CASSRPGPGELFF. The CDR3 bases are TGTGCCAGCAGCCGACCAGGGCCCGGGGAGCTGTTTTTT.

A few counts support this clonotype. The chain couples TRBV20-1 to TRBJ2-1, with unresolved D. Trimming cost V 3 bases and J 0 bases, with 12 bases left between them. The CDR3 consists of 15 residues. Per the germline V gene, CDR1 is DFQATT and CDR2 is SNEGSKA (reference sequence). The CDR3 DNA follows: TGCAGTGCTAGTACTGAGTGGAGCTCCTACAATGAGCAGTTCTTC. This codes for CSASTEWSSYNEQFF.

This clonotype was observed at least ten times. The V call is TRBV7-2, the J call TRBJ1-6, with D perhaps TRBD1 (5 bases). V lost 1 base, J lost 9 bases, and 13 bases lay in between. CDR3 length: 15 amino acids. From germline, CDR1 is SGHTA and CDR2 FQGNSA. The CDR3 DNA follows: TGTGCCAGCAGCTTAGATGCAGGGACCGGTTCACCCCTCCACTTT. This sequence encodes CASSLDAGTGSPLHF.

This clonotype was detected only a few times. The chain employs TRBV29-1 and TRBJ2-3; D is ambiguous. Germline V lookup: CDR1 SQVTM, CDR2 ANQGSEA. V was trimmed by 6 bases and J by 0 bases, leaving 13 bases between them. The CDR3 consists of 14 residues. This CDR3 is CSVPGLPSTDTQYF. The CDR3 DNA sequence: TGCAGCGTACCGGGTCTACCTAGCACAGATACGCAGTATTTT.

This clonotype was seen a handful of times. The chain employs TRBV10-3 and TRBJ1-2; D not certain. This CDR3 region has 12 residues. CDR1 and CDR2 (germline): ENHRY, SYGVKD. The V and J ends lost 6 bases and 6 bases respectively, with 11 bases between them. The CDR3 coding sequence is TGTGCCATCAGGAGACACCGCGATGGCTACACCTTC. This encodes CAIRRHRDGYTF.

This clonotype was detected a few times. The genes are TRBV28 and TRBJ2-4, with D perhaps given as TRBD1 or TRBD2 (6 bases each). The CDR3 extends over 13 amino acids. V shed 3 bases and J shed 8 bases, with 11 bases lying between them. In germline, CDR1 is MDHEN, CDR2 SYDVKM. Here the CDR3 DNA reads TGTGCCAGCAGTTTGGGGGGCAGGTACATTCAGTACTTC. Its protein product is CASSLGGRYIQYF.

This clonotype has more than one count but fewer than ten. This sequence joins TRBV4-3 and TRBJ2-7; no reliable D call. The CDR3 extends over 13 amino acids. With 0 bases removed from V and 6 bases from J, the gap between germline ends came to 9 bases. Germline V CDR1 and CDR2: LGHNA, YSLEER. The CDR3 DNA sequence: TGCGCCAGCAGCCAAGATCTCCTGGGCGAGCAGTACTTC. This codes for CASSQDLLGEQYF.

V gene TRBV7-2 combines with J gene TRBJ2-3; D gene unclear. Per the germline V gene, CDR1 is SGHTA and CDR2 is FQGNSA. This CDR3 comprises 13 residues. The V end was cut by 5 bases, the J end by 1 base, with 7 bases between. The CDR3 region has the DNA TGTGCCAGCAGCATCCCGGGCACAGATACGCAGTATTTT. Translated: CASSIPGTDTQYF.

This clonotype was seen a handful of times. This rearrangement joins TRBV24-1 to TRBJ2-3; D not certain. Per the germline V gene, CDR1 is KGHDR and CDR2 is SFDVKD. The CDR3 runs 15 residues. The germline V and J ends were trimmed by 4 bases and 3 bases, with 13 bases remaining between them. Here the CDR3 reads CATSDPLETTDTQYF. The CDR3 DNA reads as TGTGCCACCAGTGACCCATTAGAGACTACAGATACGCAGTATTTT.

In nucleotides, the CDR3 is TGTGCCAGCAGCCAAGGATTAACTACAACCGGGGAGCTGTTTTTT. Translation: CASSQGLTTTGELFF. This rearrangement joins TRBV3-1 to TRBJ2-2; D remains unclear. The CDR3 extends over 15 amino acids. CDR1 LGHDT and CDR2 YNNKEL come from the germline V gene (reference sequence). The V gene lost 1 base and the J gene lost 5 bases, with 11 bases spanning the gap.

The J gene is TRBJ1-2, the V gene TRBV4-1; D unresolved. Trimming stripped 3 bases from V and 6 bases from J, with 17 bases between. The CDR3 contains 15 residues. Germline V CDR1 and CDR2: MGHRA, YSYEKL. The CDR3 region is CASSQNPSTGNGYTF. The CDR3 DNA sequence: TGCGCCAGCAGCCAGAACCCCTCCACGGGGAATGGCTACACCTTC.

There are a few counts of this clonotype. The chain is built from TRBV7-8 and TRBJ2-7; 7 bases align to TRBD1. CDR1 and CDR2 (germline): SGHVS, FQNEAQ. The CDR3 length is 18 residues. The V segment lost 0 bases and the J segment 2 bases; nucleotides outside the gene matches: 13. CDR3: CASSLASFPDRITYEQYF. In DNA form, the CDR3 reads TGTGCCAGCAGCTTAGCGAGTTTCCCGGACAGGATAACCTACGAGCAGTACTTC.

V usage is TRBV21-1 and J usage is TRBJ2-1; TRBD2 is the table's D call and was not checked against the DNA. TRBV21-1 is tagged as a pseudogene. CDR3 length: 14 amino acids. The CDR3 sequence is CASSIGRETVEQFF. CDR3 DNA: TGTGCCAGCAGCATTGGGCGGGAGACGGTTGAGCAGTTCTTC.